The 27 T cell receptor beta chains in this list originate from one sample, sequenced in a study of T cells after posttransplantation cyclophosphamide (dated by TCRdb to the mid-2010s). The library was built by means of the immunoSEQ multiplex PCR assay. The immuneACCESS repertoire file appears here via TCRdb, limited to in-frame rearrangements. These files lack a portion of the clones; in checked studies, under half of the deficit traces to unresolved V genes, and the cause of the others is not known. In this sample the table shows about 24,000 clones, and no singletons are among them. Clones ranked in the top ten supply around 6.6% of the sample. Specimen: PBMCs. The receptor set was obtained from a woman aged 55 to 70 in good health, CMV-negative, and a related stem cell transplant donor.

The chain has TRBV9 and TRBJ1-4; weak D call: TRBD1 (5 bases). CDR1 SGDLS and CDR2 YYNGEE come from the germline V gene. The CDR3 is 13 amino acids. The ends were cut back, 3 bases at V and 6 bases at J, with 9 bases in the middle. CDR3 bases: TGTGCCAGCAGCGGCTGGGGGGATGAAAAACTGTTTTTT. This codes for CASSGWGDEKLFF. Full variable domain (missing parts from reference TRBV9 and TRBJ1-4): DSGVTQTPKHLITATGQRVTLRCSPRSGDLSVYWYQQSLDQGLQFLIQYYNGEERAKGNILERFSAQQFPDLHSELNLSSLELGDSALYFCASSGWGDEKLFFGSGTQLSVL.

This rearrangement joins TRBV9 to TRBJ2-1; D gene unclear. With 1 base removed from V and 3 bases from J, the gap between germline ends came to 14 bases. The CDR3 totals 16 residues. Germline-derived CDR1 and CDR2 are SGDLS and YYNGEE. Written as DNA, the CDR3 is TGTGCCAGCAGCGTACGATTTGAGCGTGGCTACAATGAGCAGTTCTTC. This codes for CASSVRFERGYNEQFF.

In its sample, this clone was seen a few times. V gene TRBV2 combines with J gene TRBJ2-3; 7 bases are shared with TRBD2. CDR3 length: 15 amino acids. Germline V gene sequence: CDR1 SNHLY, CDR2 FYNNEI. J was trimmed by 1 base and V by 6 bases; bases with no gene match: 7. CDR3 sequence: CASRRLALGTDTQYF. Written as DNA, the CDR3 is TGTGCCAGCAGACGACTAGCCCTCGGCACAGATACGCAGTATTTT. Complete variable domain (other parts from reference TRBV2 and TRBJ2-3): EPEVTQTPSHQVTQMGQEVILRCVPISNHLYFYWYRQILGQKVEFLVSFYNNEISEKSEIFDDQFSVERPDGSNFTLKIRSTKLEDSAMYFCASRRLALGTDTQYFGPGTRLTVL.

This clone showed up just a few times. The V and J genes are TRBV5-1 and TRBJ2-1, with 13 bases that match TRBD2. Germline values: CDR1 SGHRS, CDR2 YFSETQ. J gave up 6 bases and V 5 bases, and 5 bases lay outside the gene matches. The CDR3 consists of 15 residues. CDR3 sequence (DNA): TGCGCCAGCAGTCCTAGGACTAGCGGGGGCAATGAGCAGTTCTTC. Its translation: CASSPRTSGGNEQFF.

This clone was counted at least ten times. The chain employs TRBV30 and TRBJ1-1; D possibly corresponds to TRBD1 (6 bases). Germline assignment: CDR1 GTSNPN and CDR2 SVGIG (reference sequence). Between the trimmed V and J ends, which lost 3 bases and 1 base, there was a span of 9 bases. CDR3 length: 13 amino acids. CDR3 in amino acids: CAWSRDTNTEAFF. The CDR3 DNA reads as TGTGCCTGGAGCCGGGACACGAACACTGAAGCTTTCTTT.

This clone was counted ten times or more. The CDR3 coding sequence is TGTGCCAGTAGTTCCTGGACAGCGAACACTGAAGCTTTCTTT. Translated, it gives CASSSWTANTEAFF. This chain joins TRBV19 and TRBJ1-1, with D maybe TRBD1 (6 bases). V shed 5 bases and J shed 1 base, with 11 bases lying between them. Per the germline V gene, CDR1 is LNHDA and CDR2 is SQIVND (reference sequence). The CDR3 is 14 amino acids.

This clone occurred many times. Other DNA sequences within the sample encode an identical CDR3. The gene calls are TRBV14 and TRBJ2-1; a weak D match, TRBD2 (7 bases). V was shortened by 6 bases and J by 13 bases, with 19 bases between the two germline ends. Germline V gene sequence: CDR1 SGHDN, CDR2 FVKESK. This CDR3 is built from 13 residues. CDR3 residues: CASSHNREGRQFF. The CDR3 nucleotides read TGTGCCAGCAGTCACAACAGGGAGGGGCGTCAGTTCTTC. Full variable domain (rest looked up from reference TRBV14 and TRBJ2-1): EAGVTQFPSHSVIEKGQTVTLRCDPISGHDNLYWYRRVMGKEIKFLLHFVKESKQDESGMPNNRFLAERTGGTYSTLKVQPAELEDSGVYFCASSHNREGRQFFGPGTRLTVL.

In its sample, this clone was seen many times. The chain links TRBV5-6 to TRBJ2-7, with TRBD1 identical over 11 bases. The CDR3 is made up of 15 amino acids. Germline assignment: CDR1 SGHDT and CDR2 YYEEEE. After removal of 1 base from V and 5 bases from J, the junction contained 5 bases not matched to a gene. This CDR3 is CASSLHRDRGNEQYF. DNA of the CDR3: TGTGCCAGCAGCTTGCACCGGGACAGGGGGAACGAGCAGTACTTC.

This clone has ten or more counts. The CDR3, as DNA: TGTGCCAGCAGCTTAGGGGGTGCGGGAGGGGCAGTGATTGAGCAGTTCTTC. This translates into CASSLGGAGGAVIEQFF. V gene TRBV11-2 combines with J gene TRBJ2-1, with 9 bases matching TRBD2. Looked up from germline, CDR1 is SGHAT and CDR2 is FQNNGV. The V segment lost 1 base and the J segment 9 bases; nucleotides outside the gene matches: 13. CDR3 length: 17 amino acids.

This clone was seen at least ten times. The rearrangement uses TRBV4-3 and TRBJ2-5, with D possibly being TRBD2 (6 bases). CDR1 is LGHNA, CDR2 YSLEER, per germline. The CDR3 has 15 residues. V lost 2 bases and J lost 5, with 15 bases in between. Here the CDR3 reads CASSQWGLVRETQYF. The CDR3 coding sequence is TGCGCCAGCAGCCAATGGGGACTCGTACGGGAGACCCAGTACTTC.

In this sample, this clone turned up a few times. CDR3 sequence reads: CSVNDGSETQYF. In DNA, the CDR3 is TGCAGCGTTAACGACGGGTCGGAGACCCAGTACTTC. The chain has TRBV29-1 and TRBJ2-5; D unclear. CDR3 length: 12 residues. V gave up 5 bases and J gave up 5 bases, with 12 bases separating them. Looked up from germline, CDR1 is SQVTM and CDR2 is ANQGSEA.

This clone was observed a few times. The rearrangement uses TRBV27 and TRBJ2-5; D possibly corresponds to TRBD2 (6 bases). The CDR3 runs 12 residues. V shed 3 bases and J shed 7 bases, with 9 bases lying between them. The germline V gene encodes CDR1 MNHEY and CDR2 SMNVEV (reference sequence). CDR3 DNA sequence: TGTGCCAGCAGTTTGGCCGGGGGGACCCAGTACTTC. It codes for CASSLAGGTQYF.

Many counts were recorded for this clone. This sequence joins TRBV7-2 and TRBJ1-1; D is ambiguous. The length of the CDR3 is 12 residues. Germline loops: CDR1 SGHTA, CDR2 FQGNSA. The ends were cut back, 4 bases at V and 6 bases at J, with 9 bases in the middle. The CDR3 nucleotides are TGTGCCAGCAGCTCCGTAGCGTCTGAAGCTTTCTTT. It yields the protein CASSSVASEAFF.

This clone appeared many times. J is TRBJ2-2 and V is TRBV5-1, with D tentatively TRBD1 (6 bases). CDR1 and CDR2 from the germline V gene are SGHRS and YFSETQ. Trimming shortened V by 3 bases and J by 4 bases, and 10 bases separated the two germline ends. The CDR3 sequence is 14 residues long. The CDR3 sequence is CASSSDSPTGELFF. The DNA for the CDR3 is TGCGCCAGCAGCTCGGACAGCCCCACCGGGGAGCTGTTTTTT.

This clone was seen many times. The chain links TRBV7-8 to TRBJ1-1; D gene ambiguous. The CDR3 sequence is 17 residues long. The germline V and J ends were trimmed by 6 bases and 0 bases, with 20 bases remaining between them. From germline, CDR1 is SGHVS and CDR2 FQNEAQ. The CDR3 is CASRQPRRGVMNTEAFF. CDR3 DNA: TGTGCCAGCAGACAACCTCGGCGGGGAGTCATGAACACTGAAGCTTTCTTT. The whole variable domain, remainder taken from reference TRBV7-8 and TRBJ1-1, is GAGVSQSPRYKVAKRGQDVALRCDPISGHVSLFWYQQALGQGPEFLTYFQNEAQLDKSGLPSDRFFAERPEGSVSTLKIQRTQQEDSAVYLCASRQPRRGVMNTEAFFGQGTRLTVV.

This clone was recorded many times. This sequence joins TRBV9 and TRBJ1-1; TRBD1 aligns across 7 bases. V lost 4 bases and J lost 8; bases outside the gene matches: 5. CDR1 is SGDLS and CDR2 is YYNGEE in the germline V gene. This CDR3 is 12 amino acids long. The CDR3 nucleotides read TGTGCCAGCAGCCCCTCAGGGGGGGAAGCTTTCTTT. It yields the protein CASSPSGGEAFF.

This clone was recorded at least ten times. The chain couples TRBV4-3 to TRBJ2-1; 7 positions agree with TRBD1. Trimming at V came to 0 bases and at J to 4 bases, leaving 3 bases not matched to a gene. This CDR3 is built from 15 residues. Germline V gene sequence: CDR1 LGHNA, CDR2 YSLEER. CDR3 nucleotides: TGCGCCAGCAGCCAAGACAGGGGGAGTTACAATGAGCAGTTCTTC. It codes for CASSQDRGSYNEQFF.

This clone was seen repeatedly, ten times or more. V usage is TRBV6-5 and J usage is TRBJ2-1; 9 nucleotides agree with TRBD2. The CDR3 has 15 residues. V trimming: 7 bases; J trimming: 5 bases; junction bases outside the gene matches: 9. In germline, CDR1 is MNHEY, CDR2 SVGAGI. The CDR3 sequence is CASTIRTSGHNEQFF. The CDR3 nucleotides are TGTGCCAGCACCATACGTACTAGCGGGCACAATGAGCAGTTCTTC.

This clone appeared many times. This chain connects TRBV10-1 to TRBJ1-5; 8 nucleotides agree with TRBD1. Germline loops: CDR1 WNHNN, CDR2 SYGVQD (reference sequence). Trimming cost V 4 bases and J 1 base; bases outside gene matches: 9. The CDR3 length is 17 residues. The chain's CDR3 is CASSARDRGGSNQPQHF. CDR3 bases: TGCGCCAGCAGTGCCCGAGACAGGGGAGGAAGCAATCAGCCCCAGCATTTT.

This clone has just a few counts. V usage is TRBV25-1 and J usage is TRBJ1-4; a weak D match, TRBD1 (5 bases). Per the germline V gene, CDR1 is MGHDK and CDR2 is SYGVNS. The CDR3 length is 16 residues. V was pared by 3 bases and J by 8 bases, with 19 bases between. CDR3 nucleotide sequence: TGTGCCAGCAGTGAGATGACAGTCGGAGCCCGGGAAAAACTGTTTTTT. This sequence encodes CASSEMTVGAREKLFF.

This clone was seen repeatedly, ten times or more. This sequence joins TRBV7-2 and TRBJ1-5, with 8 bases fitting TRBD1. The CDR3 runs to 15 residues. The V gene end was trimmed by 2 bases and the J gene end by 4 bases; junction bases not matched to a gene: 4. CDR1 is SGHTA and CDR2 is FQGNSA in the germline V gene. The CDR3 sequence: CASSLQGAENQPQHF. CDR3 coding DNA: TGTGCCAGCAGCTTACAGGGGGCTGAGAATCAGCCCCAGCATTTT. Together with reference TRBV7-2 and TRBJ1-5, the CDR3 gives the full variable domain: GAGVSQSPSNKVTEKGKDVELRCDPISGHTALYWYRQSLGQGLEFLIYFQGNSAPDKSGLPSDRFSAERTGGSVSTLTIQRTQQEDSAVYLCASSLQGAENQPQHFGDGTRLSIL.

This clone was counted between two and nine times. The chain couples TRBV7-9 to TRBJ2-7; tentatively, D is TRBD1 (5 bases). The CDR3 has 14 amino acids. Germline V CDR1 and CDR2: SEHNR, FQNEAQ (reference sequence). The germline V and J ends were trimmed by 0 bases and 7 bases, with 13 bases remaining between them. CDR3: CASSLAGQIREQYF. In DNA, the CDR3 is TGTGCCAGCAGCTTAGCGGGGCAGATCCGAGAGCAGTACTTC.

This clone was observed at least ten times. The V and J genes are TRBV29-1 and TRBJ1-1; TRBD1 is a possible D gene (5 bases). Germline loops: CDR1 SQVTM, CDR2 ANQGSEA. Trimming shortened V by 5 bases and J by 0 bases, and 7 bases separated the two germline ends. The CDR3 spans 12 residues. CDR3 loop: CSVQTVNTEAFF. The CDR3 DNA sequence: TGCAGCGTTCAGACAGTGAACACTGAAGCTTTCTTT.

This clone was recorded at least ten times. V and J are TRBV7-9 and TRBJ2-1; 7 bases are a match to TRBD2. CDR1 is SEHNR, CDR2 FQNEAQ, per germline (reference sequence). V dropped 4 bases and J dropped 1; count of bases not matched to a gene: 7. The length of the CDR3 is 16 residues. CDR3 residues: CASSSPRGSSYNEQFF. In DNA, the CDR3 is TGTGCCAGCAGCTCGCCGCGCGGGAGTTCCTACAATGAGCAGTTCTTC.

Regarding this clone: One end of the junction varies from germline; a read error may be responsible. The CDR3 sequence: CASGLETSSGNTIYF. CDR3 DNA sequence: TGTGCCAGCGGTTTGGAGACCAGCTCTGGAAACACCATATATTTT. The chain has TRBV28 and TRBJ1-3; the D is unclear. CDR1 and CDR2 from the germline V gene are MDHEN and SYDVKM. This CDR3 has 15 amino acids.

This clone was counted at least ten times. The chain employs TRBV5-5 and TRBJ2-4, with TRBD2 as a possible D gene (6 bases). The CDR3 consists of 14 residues. The V end lost 4 bases, the J end lost 11 bases, and 19 bases lay between the germline ends. Germline CDR1 reads SGHKS; CDR2 reads YYEKEE (reference sequence). The CDR3 loop is CASSRAGPTPLQYF. The DNA for the CDR3 is TGTGCCAGCAGCCGCGCGGGACCGACGCCTCTTCAGTACTTC.

In this sample, this clone turned up a few times. The J gene is TRBJ2-3, the V gene TRBV6-5; maybe TRBD2 (5 bases). CDR1 MNHEY and CDR2 SVGAGI come from the germline V gene. The CDR3 has 14 amino acids. The V end was cut by 10 bases, the J end by 1 base, with 15 bases between. CDR3 in DNA: TGTGCCACGTCATGGGCCGGGGGCACAGATACGCAGTATTTT. Its translation: CATSWAGGTDTQYF.